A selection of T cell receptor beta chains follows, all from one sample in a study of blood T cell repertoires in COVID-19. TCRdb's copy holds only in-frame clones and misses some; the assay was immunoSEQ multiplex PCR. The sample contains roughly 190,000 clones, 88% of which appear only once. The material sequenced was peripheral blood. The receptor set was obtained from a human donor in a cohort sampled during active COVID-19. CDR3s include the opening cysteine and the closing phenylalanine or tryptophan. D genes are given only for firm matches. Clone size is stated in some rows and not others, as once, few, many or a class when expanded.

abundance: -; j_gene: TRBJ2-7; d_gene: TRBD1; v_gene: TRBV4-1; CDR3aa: CASSQDVLQGAYYEQYF; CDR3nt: TGCGCCAGCAGCCAAGATGTTCTCCAGGGGGCTTACTACGAGCAGTACTTC
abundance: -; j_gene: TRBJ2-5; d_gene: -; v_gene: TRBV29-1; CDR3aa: CSVDRPGSQETQYF; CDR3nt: TGCAGCGTTGATCGTCCAGGCTCTCAAGAGACCCAGTACTTC
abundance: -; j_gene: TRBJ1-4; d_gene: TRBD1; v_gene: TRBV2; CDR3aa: CASSEATGSKEKLFF; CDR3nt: TGTGCCAGCAGTGAAGCGACAGGGTCGAAGGAAAAACTGTTTTTT
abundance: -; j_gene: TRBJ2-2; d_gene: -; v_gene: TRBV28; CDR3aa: CATVVQGRSTGELFF; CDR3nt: TGTGCCACCGTCGTACAGGGCCGTAGCACCGGGGAGCTGTTTTTT
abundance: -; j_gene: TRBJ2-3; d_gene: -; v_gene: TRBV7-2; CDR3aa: CASSLSTTSTDTQYF; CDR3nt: TGTGCCAGCAGCTTGAGTACTACTAGCACAGATACGCAGTATTTT
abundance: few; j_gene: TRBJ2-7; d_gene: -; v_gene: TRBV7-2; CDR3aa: CASSWAGTSSYEQYF; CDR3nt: TGTGCCAGCAGCTGGGCAGGAACTAGCTCCTACGAGCAGTACTTC
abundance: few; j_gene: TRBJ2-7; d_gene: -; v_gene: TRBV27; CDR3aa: CASSLFYSYEQYF; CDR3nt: TGTGCCAGCAGTTTATTTTACAGCTACGAGCAGTACTTC
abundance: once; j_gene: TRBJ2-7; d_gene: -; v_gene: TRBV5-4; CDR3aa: CASSLGTGYELPYEQYF; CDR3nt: TGTGCCAGCAGCTTGGGAACAGGGTACGAACTCCCCTACGAGCAGTACTTC
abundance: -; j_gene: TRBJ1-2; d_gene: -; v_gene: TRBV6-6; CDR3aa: CASSYGGGANYGYTF; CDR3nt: TGTGCCAGCAGTTACGGGGGGGGAGCTAACTATGGCTACACCTTC
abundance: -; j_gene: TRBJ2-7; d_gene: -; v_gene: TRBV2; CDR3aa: CASLPLGGSSYEQYF; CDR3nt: TGTGCCAGCCTACCCCTTGGGGGGTCCTCCTACGAGCAGTACTTC
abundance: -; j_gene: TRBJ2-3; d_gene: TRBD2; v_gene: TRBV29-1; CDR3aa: CSVALAGGGADTQYF; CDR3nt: TGCAGCGTTGCCCTAGCGGGAGGAGGGGCAGATACGCAGTATTTT
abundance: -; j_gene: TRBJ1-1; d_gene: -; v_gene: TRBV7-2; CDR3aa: CASSLLAGRDTEAFF; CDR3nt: TGTGCCAGCAGCCTTTTGGCAGGGCGCGACACTGAAGCTTTCTTT
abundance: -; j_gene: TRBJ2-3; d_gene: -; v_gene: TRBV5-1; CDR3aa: CASSPTREAQYF; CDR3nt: TGCGCCAGCAGCCCCACCAGGGAGGCGCAGTATTTT
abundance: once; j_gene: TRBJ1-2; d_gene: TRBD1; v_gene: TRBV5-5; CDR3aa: CASSLGQGAQNYGYTF; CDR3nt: TGTGCCAGCAGCTTAGGACAGGGGGCGCAGAACTATGGCTACACCTTC
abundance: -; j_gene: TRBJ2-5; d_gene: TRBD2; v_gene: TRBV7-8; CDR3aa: CASSSSGRALQETQYF; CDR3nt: TGTGCCAGCAGCTCCAGCGGGAGGGCGCTTCAAGAGACCCAGTACTTC
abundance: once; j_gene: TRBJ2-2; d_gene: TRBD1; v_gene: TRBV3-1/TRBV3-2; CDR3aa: CASSQTTSGTGGTGELFF; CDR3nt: TGTGCCAGCAGCCAGACTACATCCGGGACAGGGGGTACCGGGGAGCTGTTTTTT
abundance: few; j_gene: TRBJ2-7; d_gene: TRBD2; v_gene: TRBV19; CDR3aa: CASSIDRDYYEQYF; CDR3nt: TGTGCCAGTAGTATAGACCGGGACTACTACGAGCAGTACTTC
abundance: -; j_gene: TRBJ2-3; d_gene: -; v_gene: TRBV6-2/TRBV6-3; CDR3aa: CASSYSPNTDLTDTQYF; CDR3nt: TGTGCCAGCAGTTACTCACCCAACACAGATCTCACAGATACGCAGTATTTT
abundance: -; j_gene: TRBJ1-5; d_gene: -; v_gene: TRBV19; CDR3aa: CASSSGGGRNQPQHF; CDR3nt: TGTGCCAGTAGTTCGGGCGGGGGCAGGAATCAGCCCCAGCATTTT
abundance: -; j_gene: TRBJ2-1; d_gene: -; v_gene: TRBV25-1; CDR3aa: CASSDPINEQFF; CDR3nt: TGTGCCAGCAGTGACCCTATCAATGAGCAGTTCTTC
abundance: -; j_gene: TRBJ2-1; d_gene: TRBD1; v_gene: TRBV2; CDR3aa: CASKLQTGDNEQFF; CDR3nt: TGTGCCAGCAAGTTGCAAACAGGGGATAATGAGCAGTTCTTC
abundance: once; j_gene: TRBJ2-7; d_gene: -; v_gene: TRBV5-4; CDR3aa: CASSLNPGGGYEQYF; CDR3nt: TGTGCCAGCAGCCTAAACCCGGGCGGAGGCTACGAGCAGTACTTC
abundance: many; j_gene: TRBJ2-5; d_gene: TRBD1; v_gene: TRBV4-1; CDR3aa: CASSPDRVGQETQYF; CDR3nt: TGCGCCAGCAGCCCAGACAGGGTCGGGCAAGAGACCCAGTACTTC
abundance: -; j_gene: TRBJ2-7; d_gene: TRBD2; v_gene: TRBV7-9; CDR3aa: CASSPGPGGRQYF; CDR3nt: TGTGCCAGCAGCCCGGGACCGGGGGGGAGGCAGTACTTC
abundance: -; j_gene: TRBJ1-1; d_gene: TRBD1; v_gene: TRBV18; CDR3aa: CASSKARGDTEAFF; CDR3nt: TGTGCCAGCTCAAAGGCCAGGGGGGACACTGAAGCTTTCTTT
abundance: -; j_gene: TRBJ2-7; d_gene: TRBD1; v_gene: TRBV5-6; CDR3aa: CASSYLDRAHEQYF; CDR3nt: TGTGCCAGCAGCTATTTGGACAGGGCCCACGAGCAGTACTTC
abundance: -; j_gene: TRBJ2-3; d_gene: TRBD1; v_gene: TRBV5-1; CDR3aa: CASSLRGQGTDTQYF; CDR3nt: TGCGCCAGCAGCTTGAGGGGACAGGGGACAGATACGCAGTATTTT
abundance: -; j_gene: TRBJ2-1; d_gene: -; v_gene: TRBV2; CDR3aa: CASSAGLGQFF; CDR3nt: TGTGCCAGCAGTGCAGGGTTGGGGCAGTTCTTC
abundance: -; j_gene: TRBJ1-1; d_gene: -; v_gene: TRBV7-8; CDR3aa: CASSLIAQGGTSAFF; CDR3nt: TGTGCCAGCAGCTTAATTGCGCAGGGAGGCACGTCAGCTTTCTTT
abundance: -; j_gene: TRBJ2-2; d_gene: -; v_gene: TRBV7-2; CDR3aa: CASSLSRPGELFF; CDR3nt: TGTGCCAGCAGCTTATCTAGGCCCGGGGAGCTGTTTTTT
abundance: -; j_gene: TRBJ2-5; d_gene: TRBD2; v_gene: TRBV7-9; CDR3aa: CASSLILAGGYETQYF; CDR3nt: TGTGCCAGCAGCTTAATACTAGCGGGGGGGTACGAGACCCAGTACTTC
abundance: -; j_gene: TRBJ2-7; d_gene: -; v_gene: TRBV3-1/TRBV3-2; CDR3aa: CASSRYTGIDEQYF; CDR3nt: TGTGCCAGCAGCCGATACACAGGGATCGACGAGCAGTACTTC
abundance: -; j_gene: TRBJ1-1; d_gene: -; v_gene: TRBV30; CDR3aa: CAWSVWGGQANTEAFF; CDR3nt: TGTGCCTGGAGTGTATGGGGGGGGCAGGCCAACACTGAAGCTTTCTTT
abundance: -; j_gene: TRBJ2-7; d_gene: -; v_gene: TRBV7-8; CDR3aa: CASSHPVSGGLGEQYF; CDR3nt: TGTGCCAGCAGCCACCCGGTTAGCGGTGGGCTCGGCGAGCAGTACTTC
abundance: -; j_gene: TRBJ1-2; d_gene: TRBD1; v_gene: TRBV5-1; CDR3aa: CASSPERGQGYGYTF; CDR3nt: TGCGCCAGCAGCCCGGAAAGGGGGCAAGGCTATGGCTACACCTTC
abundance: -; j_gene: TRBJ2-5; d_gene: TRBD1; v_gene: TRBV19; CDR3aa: CASSTGQGLRETQYF; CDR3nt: TGTGCCAGTAGTACCGGACAGGGGCTACGGGAGACCCAGTACTTC
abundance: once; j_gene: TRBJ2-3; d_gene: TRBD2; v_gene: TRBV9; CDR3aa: CASSVTSGGSTDTQYF; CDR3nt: TGTGCCAGCAGCGTAACTAGCGGGGGAAGCACAGATACGCAGTATTTT
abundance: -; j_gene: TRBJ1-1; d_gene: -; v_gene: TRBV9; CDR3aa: CASSGEGSKAFF; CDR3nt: TGTGCCAGCAGCGGGGAGGGGAGTAAAGCTTTCTTT
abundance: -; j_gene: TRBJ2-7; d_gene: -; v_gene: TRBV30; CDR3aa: CAWTRRGPTYEQYF; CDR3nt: TGTGCCTGGACCAGGCGTGGGCCAACCTACGAGCAGTACTTC
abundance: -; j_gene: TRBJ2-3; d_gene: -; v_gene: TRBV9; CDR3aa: CASSPPHMTRNTDTQYF; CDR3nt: TGTGCCAGCAGCCCCCCCCACATGACTAGAAACACAGATACGCAGTATTTT
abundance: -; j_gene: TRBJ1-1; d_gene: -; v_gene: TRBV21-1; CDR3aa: CASSKLTGEAFF; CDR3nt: TGTGCCAGCAGCAAGCTTACCGGTGAAGCTTTCTTT
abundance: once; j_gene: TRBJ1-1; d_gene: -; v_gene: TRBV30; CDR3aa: CAWSRGAKNTEAFF; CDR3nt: TGTGCCTGGAGTCGGGGGGCAAAGAACACTGAAGCTTTCTTT
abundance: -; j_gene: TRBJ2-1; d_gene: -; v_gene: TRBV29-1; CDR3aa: CSVGTYNEQFF; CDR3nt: TGCAGCGTGGGGACTTACAATGAGCAGTTCTTC
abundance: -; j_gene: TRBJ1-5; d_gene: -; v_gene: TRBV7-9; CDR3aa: CASSLSVQPQHF; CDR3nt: TGTGCCAGCAGCTTATCTGTTCAGCCCCAGCATTTT
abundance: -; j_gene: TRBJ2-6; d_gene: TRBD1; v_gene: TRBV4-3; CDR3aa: CASSQDLPGGSSGANVLTF; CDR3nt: TGCGCCAGCAGCCAAGATTTACCAGGGGGAAGCTCTGGGGCCAACGTCCTGACTTTC